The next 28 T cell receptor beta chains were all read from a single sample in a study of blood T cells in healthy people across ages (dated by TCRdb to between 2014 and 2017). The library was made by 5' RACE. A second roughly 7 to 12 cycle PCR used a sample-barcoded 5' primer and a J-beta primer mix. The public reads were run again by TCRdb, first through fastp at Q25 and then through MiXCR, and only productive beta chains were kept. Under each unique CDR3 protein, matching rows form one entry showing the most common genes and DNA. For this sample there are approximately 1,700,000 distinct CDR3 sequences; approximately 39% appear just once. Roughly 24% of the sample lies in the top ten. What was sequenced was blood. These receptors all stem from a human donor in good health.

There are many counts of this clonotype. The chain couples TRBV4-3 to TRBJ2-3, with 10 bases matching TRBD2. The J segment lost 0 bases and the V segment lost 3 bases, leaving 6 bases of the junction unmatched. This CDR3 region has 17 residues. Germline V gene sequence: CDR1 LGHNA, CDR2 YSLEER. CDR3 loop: CASSQTQTSGSTDTQYF. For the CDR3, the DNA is TGCGCCAGCAGCCAGACTCAGACTAGCGGGAGCACAGATACGCAGTATTTT.

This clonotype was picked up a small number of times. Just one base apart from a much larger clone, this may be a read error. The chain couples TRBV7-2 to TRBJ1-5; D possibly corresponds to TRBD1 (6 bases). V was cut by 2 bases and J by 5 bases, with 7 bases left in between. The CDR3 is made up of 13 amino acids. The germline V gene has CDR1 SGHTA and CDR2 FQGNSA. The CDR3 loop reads CASSLHRDQPQHF. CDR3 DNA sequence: TGTGCCAGCAGCTTACACAGGGATCAGCCCCAGCATTTT.

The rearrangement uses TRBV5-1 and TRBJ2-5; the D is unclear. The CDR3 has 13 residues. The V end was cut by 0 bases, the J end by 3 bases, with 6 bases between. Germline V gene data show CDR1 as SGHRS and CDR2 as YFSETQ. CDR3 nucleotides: TGCGCCAGCAGCTTGGCCAACAAAGAGACCCAGTACTTC. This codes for CASSLANKETQYF.

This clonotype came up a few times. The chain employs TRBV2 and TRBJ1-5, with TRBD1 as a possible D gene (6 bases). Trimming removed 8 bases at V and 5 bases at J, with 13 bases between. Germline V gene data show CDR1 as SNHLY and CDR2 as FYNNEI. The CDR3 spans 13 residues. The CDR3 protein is CASRWGADQPQHF. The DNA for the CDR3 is TGTGCCAGCCGATGGGGGGCGGATCAGCCCCAGCATTTT.

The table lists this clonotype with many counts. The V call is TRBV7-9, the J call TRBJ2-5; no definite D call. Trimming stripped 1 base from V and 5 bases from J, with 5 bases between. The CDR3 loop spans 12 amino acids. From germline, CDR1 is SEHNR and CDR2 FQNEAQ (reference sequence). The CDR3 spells CASSLVVETQYF. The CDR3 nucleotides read TGTGCCAGCAGCTTAGTCGTGGAGACCCAGTACTTC.

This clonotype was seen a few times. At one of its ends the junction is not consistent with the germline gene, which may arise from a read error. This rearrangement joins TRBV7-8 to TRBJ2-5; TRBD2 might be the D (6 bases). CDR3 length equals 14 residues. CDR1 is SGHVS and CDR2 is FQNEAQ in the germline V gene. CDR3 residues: CASSLAHGGKTQYF. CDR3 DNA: TGTGCCAGCAGCCTAGCCCATGGGGGGAAGACCCAGTACTTC. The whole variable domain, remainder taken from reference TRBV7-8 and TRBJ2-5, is GAGVSQSPRYKVAKRGQDVALRCDPISGHVSLFWYQQALGQGPEFLTYFQNEAQLDKSGLPSDRFFAERPEGSVSTLKIQRTQQEDSAVYLCASSLAHGGKTQYFGPGTRLLVL.

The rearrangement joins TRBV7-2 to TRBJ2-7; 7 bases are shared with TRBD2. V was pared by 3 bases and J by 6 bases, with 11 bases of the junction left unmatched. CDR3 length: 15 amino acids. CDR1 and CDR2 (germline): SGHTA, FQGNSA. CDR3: CASSFPPWGEGEQYF. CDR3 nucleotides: TGTGCCAGCAGCTTTCCCCCGTGGGGGGAGGGCGAGCAGTACTTC.

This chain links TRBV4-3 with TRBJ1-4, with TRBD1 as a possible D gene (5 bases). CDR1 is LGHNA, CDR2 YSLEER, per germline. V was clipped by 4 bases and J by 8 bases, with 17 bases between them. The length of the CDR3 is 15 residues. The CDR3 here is CASSPGGGGLEKLFF. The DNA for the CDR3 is TGCGCCAGCAGCCCCGGGGGGGGAGGCTTGGAAAAACTGTTTTTT.

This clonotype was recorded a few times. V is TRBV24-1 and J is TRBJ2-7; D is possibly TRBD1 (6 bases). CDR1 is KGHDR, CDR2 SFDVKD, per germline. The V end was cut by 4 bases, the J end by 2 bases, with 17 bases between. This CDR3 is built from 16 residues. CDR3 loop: CATSDPKRGTPYEQYF. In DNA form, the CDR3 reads TGTGCCACCAGTGACCCAAAAAGGGGGACCCCCTACGAGCAGTACTTC.

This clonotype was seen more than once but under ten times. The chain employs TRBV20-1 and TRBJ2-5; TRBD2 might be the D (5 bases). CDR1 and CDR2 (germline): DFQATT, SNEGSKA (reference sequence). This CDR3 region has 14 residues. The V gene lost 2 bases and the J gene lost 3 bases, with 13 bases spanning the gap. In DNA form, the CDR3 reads TGCAGTGCTAGACCCCAACGGGGAGAAGAGACCCAGTACTTC. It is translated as CSARPQRGEETQYF.

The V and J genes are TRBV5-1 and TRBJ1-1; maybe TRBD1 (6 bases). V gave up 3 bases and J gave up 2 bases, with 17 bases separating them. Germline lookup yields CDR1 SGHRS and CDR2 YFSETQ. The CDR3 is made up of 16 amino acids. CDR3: CASSSLSTGDNTEAFF. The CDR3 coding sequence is TGCGCCAGCAGCTCATTATCGACAGGAGACAACACTGAAGCTTTCTTT.

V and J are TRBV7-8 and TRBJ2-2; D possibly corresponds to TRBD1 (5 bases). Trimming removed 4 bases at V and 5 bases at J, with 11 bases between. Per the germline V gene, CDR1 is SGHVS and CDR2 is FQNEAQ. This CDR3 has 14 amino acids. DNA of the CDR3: TGTGCCAGCAGCTCAAGCAGGGTGACCGGGGAGCTGTTTTTT. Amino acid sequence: CASSSSRVTGELFF.

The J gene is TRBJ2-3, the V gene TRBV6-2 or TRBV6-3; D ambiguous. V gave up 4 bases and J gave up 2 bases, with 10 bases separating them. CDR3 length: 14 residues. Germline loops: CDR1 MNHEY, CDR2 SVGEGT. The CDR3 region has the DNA TGTGCCAGCAGTTCCCGGCGGAACACAGATACGCAGTATTTT. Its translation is CASSSRRNTDTQYF.

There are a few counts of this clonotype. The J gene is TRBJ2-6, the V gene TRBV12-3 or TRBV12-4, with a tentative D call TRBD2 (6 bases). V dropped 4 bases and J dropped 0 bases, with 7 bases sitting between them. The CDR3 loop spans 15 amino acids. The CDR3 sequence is CASSWDFSGANVLTF. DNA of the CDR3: TGTGCCAGCAGTTGGGACTTCTCTGGGGCCAACGTCCTGACTTTC.

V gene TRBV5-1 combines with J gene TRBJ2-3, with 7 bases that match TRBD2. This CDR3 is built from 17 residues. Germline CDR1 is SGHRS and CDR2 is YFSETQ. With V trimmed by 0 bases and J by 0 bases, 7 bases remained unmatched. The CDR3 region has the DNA TGCGCCAGCAGCTTGGGGGGACTACCCACTAGCACAGATACGCAGTATTTT. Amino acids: CASSLGGLPTSTDTQYF.

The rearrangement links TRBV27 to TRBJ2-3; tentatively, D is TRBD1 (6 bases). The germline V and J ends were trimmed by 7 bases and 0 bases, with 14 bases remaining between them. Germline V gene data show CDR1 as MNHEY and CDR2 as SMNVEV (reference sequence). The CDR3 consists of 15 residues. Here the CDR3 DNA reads TGTGCCAGCACCAGGGGCCCATCTAGCACAGATACGCAGTATTTT. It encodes CASTRGPSSTDTQYF.

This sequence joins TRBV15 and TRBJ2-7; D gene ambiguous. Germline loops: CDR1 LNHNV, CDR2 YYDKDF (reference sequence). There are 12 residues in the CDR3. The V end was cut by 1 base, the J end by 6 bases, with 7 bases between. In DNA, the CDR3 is TGTGCCACCAGCAGAGCCCGAGGCGAGCAGTACTTC. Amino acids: CATSRARGEQYF.

The CDR3 loop reads CASSYLLGTPGNEQFF. The DNA for the CDR3 is TGTGCCAGCAGTTATCTCCTGGGAACCCCGGGGAATGAGCAGTTCTTC. The genes are TRBV6-2 or TRBV6-3 and TRBJ2-1; D may be TRBD2 (5 bases). Germline-derived CDR1 and CDR2 are MNHEY and SVGEGT. V gave up 3 bases and J gave up 7 bases, with 19 bases separating them. The CDR3 sequence is 16 residues long.

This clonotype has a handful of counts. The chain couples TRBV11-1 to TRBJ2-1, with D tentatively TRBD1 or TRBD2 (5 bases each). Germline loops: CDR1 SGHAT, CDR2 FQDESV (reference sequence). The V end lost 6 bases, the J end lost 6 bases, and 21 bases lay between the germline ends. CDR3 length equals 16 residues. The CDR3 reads CASRLTIGTAGNEQFF. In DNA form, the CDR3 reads TGTGCCAGCAGGCTCACTATCGGGACCGCCGGCAATGAGCAGTTCTTC.

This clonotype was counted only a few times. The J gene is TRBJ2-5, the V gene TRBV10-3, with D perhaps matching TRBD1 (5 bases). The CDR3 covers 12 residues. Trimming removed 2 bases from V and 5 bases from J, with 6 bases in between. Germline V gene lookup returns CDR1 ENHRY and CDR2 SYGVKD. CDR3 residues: CAISEKGETQYF. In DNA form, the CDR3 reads TGTGCCATCAGTGAGAAGGGGGAGACCCAGTACTTC.

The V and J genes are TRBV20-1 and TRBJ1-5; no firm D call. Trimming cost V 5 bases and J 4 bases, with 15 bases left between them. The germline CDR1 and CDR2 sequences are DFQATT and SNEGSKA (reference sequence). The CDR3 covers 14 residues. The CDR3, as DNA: TGCAGTGCTGCGGGCATGTGGGGAAATCAGCCCCAGCATTTT. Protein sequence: CSAAGMWGNQPQHF.

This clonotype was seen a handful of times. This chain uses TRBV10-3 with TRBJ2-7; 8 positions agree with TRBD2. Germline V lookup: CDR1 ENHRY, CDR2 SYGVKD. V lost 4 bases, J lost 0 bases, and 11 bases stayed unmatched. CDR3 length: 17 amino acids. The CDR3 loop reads CAISGGGSGKGSYEQYF. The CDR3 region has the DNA TGTGCCATCAGTGGCGGGGGGTCTGGAAAGGGCTCCTACGAGCAGTACTTC.

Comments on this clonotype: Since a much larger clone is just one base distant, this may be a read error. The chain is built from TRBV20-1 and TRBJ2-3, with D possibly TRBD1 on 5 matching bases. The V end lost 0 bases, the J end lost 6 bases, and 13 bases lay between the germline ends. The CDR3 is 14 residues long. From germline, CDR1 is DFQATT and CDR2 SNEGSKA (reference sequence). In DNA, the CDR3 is TGCAGTGCTAGAGAGCAGGGTCCGCTGGATACGCAGTATTTT. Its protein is CSAREQGPLDTQYF.

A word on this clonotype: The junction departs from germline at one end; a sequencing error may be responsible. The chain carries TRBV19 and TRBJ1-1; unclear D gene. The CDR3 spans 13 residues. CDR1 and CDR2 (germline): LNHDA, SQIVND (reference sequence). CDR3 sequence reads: CASTLPWRHEAFF. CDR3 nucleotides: TGTGCTAGTACTCTCCCGTGGAGACACGAAGCTTTCTTT.

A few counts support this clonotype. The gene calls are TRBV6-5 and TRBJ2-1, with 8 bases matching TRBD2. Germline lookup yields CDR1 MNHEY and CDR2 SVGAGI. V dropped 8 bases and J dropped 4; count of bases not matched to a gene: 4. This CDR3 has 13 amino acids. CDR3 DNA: TGTGCCAGCGGTAGCGGGGAGTACAATGAGCAGTTCTTC. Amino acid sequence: CASGSGEYNEQFF.

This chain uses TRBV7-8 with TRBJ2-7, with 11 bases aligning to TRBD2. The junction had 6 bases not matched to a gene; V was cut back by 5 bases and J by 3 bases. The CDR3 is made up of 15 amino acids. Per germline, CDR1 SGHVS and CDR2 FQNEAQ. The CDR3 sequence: CASSALAGGRYEQYF. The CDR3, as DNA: TGTGCCAGCAGCGCCCTAGCGGGGGGCCGCTACGAGCAGTACTTC.

The CDR3: CASSQEGTGEAFF. The CDR3 DNA reads TGCGCCAGCAGCCAAGAAGGGACAGGGGAAGCTTTCTTT. The genes are TRBV4-1 and TRBJ1-1, with 9 nucleotides matching TRBD1. Trimming removed 0 bases from V and 8 bases from J; junction bases left unmatched: 1. CDR3 size: 13 residues. Germline V CDR1 and CDR2: MGHRA, YSYEKL.

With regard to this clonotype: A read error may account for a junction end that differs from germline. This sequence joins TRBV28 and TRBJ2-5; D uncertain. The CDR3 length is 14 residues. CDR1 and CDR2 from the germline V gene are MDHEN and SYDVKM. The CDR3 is CAGSSSPARETQYF. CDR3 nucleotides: TGTGCCGGCAGTTCCTCCCCGGCCCGCGAGACCCAGTACTTC.